The 18 T cell receptor beta chains given below trace back to one sample, sequenced in a study of blood T cell repertoires in COVID-19. Using immunoSEQ multiplex PCR, the repertoire was profiled, and TCRdb retains in-frame clones only, with some absent. The sample holds approximately 55,000 clones; about nine tenths are singletons and the top ten take approximately 7.1%. The sample taken for sequencing was peripheral blood. The receptors come from a man in his fifties with active COVID-19.

This clone has a count of ten or more. The rearrangement links TRBV7-2 to TRBJ1-2; D unresolved. Between the trimmed V and J ends, which lost 7 bases and 7 bases, there was a span of 16 bases. Germline V gives CDR1 SGHTA, CDR2 FQGNSA. The length of the CDR3 is 13 residues. Here the CDR3 DNA reads TGTGCCAGCAACTTCGAGGGTTCCCGTGGCTACACCTTC. Translated: CASNFEGSRGYTF.

The chain combines TRBV3-1 (or the pseudogene TRBV3-2) with TRBJ2-7; D remains unclear. From germline, CDR1 is LGHDT and CDR2 YNNKEL (reference sequence). The CDR3 has 12 residues. V dropped 6 bases and J dropped 7 bases, with 13 bases sitting between them. As DNA, the CDR3 is TGTGCCAGCAGTTACGGCAGCGAAGAGCAGTACTTC. Protein: CASSYGSEEQYF.

The rearrangement joins TRBV4-3 to TRBJ2-7; the match to TRBD1 covers 8 bases. V dropped 4 bases and J dropped 3; count of bases not matched to a gene: 5. Germline values: CDR1 LGHNA, CDR2 YSLEER. This CDR3 is 14 amino acids long. In DNA form, the CDR3 reads TGCGCCAGCAGCCTTAGGACAGGGAGCTACGAGCAGTACTTC. Its protein product is CASSLRTGSYEQYF.

The chain couples TRBV4-3 to TRBJ2-7, with a tentative D call TRBD1 (6 bases). Trimming shortened V by 0 bases and J by 7 bases, and 19 bases separated the two germline ends. CDR1 and CDR2 from the germline V gene are LGHNA and YSLEER. The CDR3 covers 16 residues. This CDR3 is CASSQEGAGALGEQYF. For the CDR3, the DNA is TGCGCCAGCAGCCAAGAAGGGGCAGGGGCCCTTGGGGAGCAGTACTTC.

V usage is TRBV20-1 and J usage is TRBJ2-7; D perhaps matches TRBD1 (6 bases). V was shortened by 6 bases and J by 6 bases, with 12 bases between the two germline ends. CDR3 size: 11 residues. Germline CDR1 reads DFQATT; CDR2 reads SNEGSKA (reference sequence). Here the CDR3 reads CSALDSPEQYF. In nucleotides, the CDR3 is TGCAGTGCCCTGGACAGTCCCGAGCAGTACTTC.

The V gene is TRBV27, the J gene TRBJ1-5; TRBD1 matches at 8 bases. CDR3 length: 14 amino acids. Germline lookup yields CDR1 MNHEY and CDR2 SMNVEV (reference sequence). V dropped 8 bases and J dropped 5; count of bases not matched to a gene: 8. CDR3 sequence: CASWAGGPYQPQHF. The CDR3 coding sequence is TGTGCCAGCTGGGCAGGGGGCCCTTATCAGCCCCAGCATTTT.

The chain links TRBV2 to TRBJ1-2, with 9 bases that match TRBD1. CDR3 length equals 12 residues. The junction had 6 bases not matched to a gene; V was cut back by 6 bases and J by 10 bases. The germline gives CDR1 SNHLY, CDR2 FYNNEI. For the CDR3, the DNA is TGTGCCAGCAGCGCCGGGACAGGGCTCTACACCTTC. Protein product: CASSAGTGLYTF.

This sequence joins TRBV7-9 and TRBJ1-2; the D is unclear. This CDR3 contains 15 residues. The V end was cut by 5 bases, the J end by 6 bases, with 19 bases between. Germline V CDR1 and CDR2: SEHNR, FQNEAQ (reference sequence). For the CDR3, the DNA is TGTGCCAGCAGCCCTGTTGGAGCCTCGGGTGATGGCTACACCTTC. Translation: CASSPVGASGDGYTF.

This clone was counted once. This chain connects TRBV7-9 to TRBJ1-5; tentative D call: TRBD1 (6 bases). The CDR3 has 16 residues. CDR1 is SEHNR and CDR2 is FQNEAQ in the germline V gene (reference sequence). Trimming cost V 7 bases and J 2 bases, with 18 bases left between them. CDR3 residues: CASTGGGGGGNQPQHF. In DNA, the CDR3 is TGTGCCAGCACCGGTGGGGGCGGTGGGGGCAATCAGCCCCAGCATTTT.

The CDR3 spells CASSEAPLAGGHRELFF. The CDR3 DNA reads as TGTGCCAGCAGTGAAGCGCCCCTAGCGGGAGGGCATCGGGAGCTGTTTTTT. The chain combines TRBV6-1 with TRBJ2-2; 12 nucleotides align to TRBD2. With V trimmed by 0 bases and J by 9 bases, 8 bases remained unmatched. CDR3 length: 17 residues. In germline, CDR1 is MNHNS, CDR2 SASEGT.

The J gene is TRBJ2-1, the V gene TRBV5-6; 9 bases agree with TRBD1. CDR3 length: 15 residues. J was trimmed by 6 bases and V by 2 bases; bases with no gene match: 6. Germline V gives CDR1 SGHDT, CDR2 YYEEEE. CDR3 nucleotide sequence: TGTGCCAGCAGCTTCCTGGGACAGGGTGGCAATGAGCAGTTCTTC. Protein product: CASSFLGQGGNEQFF.

The rearrangement uses TRBV4-1 and TRBJ2-7; 9 nucleotides line up with TRBD2. Trimming removed 0 bases from V and 9 bases from J; junction bases left unmatched: 0. The germline V gene encodes CDR1 MGHRA and CDR2 YSYEKL. The CDR3 extends over 12 amino acids. This CDR3 reads CASSQEAGGQYF. The CDR3 DNA follows: TGCGCCAGCAGCCAAGAAGCGGGGGGGCAGTACTTC.

The chain recombines TRBV9 with TRBJ2-1, with 9 bases fitting TRBD1. The ends lost 3 bases at V and 6 bases at J; junction bases unmatched: 7. Germline-derived CDR1 and CDR2 are SGDLS and YYNGEE. The CDR3 spans 15 residues. Written as DNA, the CDR3 is TGTGCCAGCAGCGACCCCGGGACAGGGACCAATGAGCAGTTCTTC. It encodes CASSDPGTGTNEQFF.

This clone turned up a few times. The chain combines TRBV7-2 with TRBJ2-5; 9 bases agree with TRBD1. Per germline, CDR1 SGHTA and CDR2 FQGNSA. The trim removed 4 bases at V and 2 bases at J, leaving 8 bases unmatched. There are 16 residues in the CDR3. CDR3 protein: CASSYLPGQGQETQYF. CDR3 DNA: TGTGCCAGCAGCTACCTTCCGGGACAGGGTCAAGAGACCCAGTACTTC.

V and J are TRBV4-3 and TRBJ2-1; 8 positions match TRBD1. This CDR3 comprises 15 residues. With V trimmed by 0 bases and J by 9 bases, 7 bases remained unmatched. The germline V gene encodes CDR1 LGHNA and CDR2 YSLEER. CDR3 in DNA: TGCGCCAGCAGCCAAGATCCCCGGACAGGGAGTGAGCAGTTCTTC. The encoded protein is CASSQDPRTGSEQFF.

Only one count was recorded for this clone. The V gene is TRBV6-1, the J gene TRBJ2-1; 8 bases are a match to TRBD2. In germline, CDR1 is MNHNS, CDR2 SASEGT. This CDR3 is built from 15 residues. Losses at the gene ends were 0 bases for V and 7 bases for J; bases not matched to a gene: 5. CDR3 in DNA: TGTGCCAGCAGTGAAGCACCTTCTAGCGGGAATGAGCAGTTCTTC. As protein: CASSEAPSSGNEQFF.

CDR3 protein: CASSWTGGNTEAFF. CDR3 nucleotides: TGTGCCAGCAGTTGGACAGGCGGGAACACTGAAGCTTTCTTT. V usage is TRBV7-9 and J usage is TRBJ1-1; 7 bases are a match to TRBD1. The J segment lost 1 base and the V segment lost 6 bases, leaving 5 bases of the junction unmatched. Germline CDR1 is SEHNR and CDR2 is FQNEAQ (reference sequence). This CDR3 spans 14 amino acids.

The rearrangement uses TRBV10-3 and TRBJ2-5, with 7 bases lining up with TRBD2. The CDR3 runs 14 residues. Trimming removed 5 bases from V and 9 bases from J; junction bases left unmatched: 12. CDR1 ENHRY and CDR2 SYGVKD come from the germline V gene. In DNA, the CDR3 is TGTGCCATCAGTTCAATAAGCGGGGAGGGGCCCCAGTACTTC. Its translation: CAISSISGEGPQYF.